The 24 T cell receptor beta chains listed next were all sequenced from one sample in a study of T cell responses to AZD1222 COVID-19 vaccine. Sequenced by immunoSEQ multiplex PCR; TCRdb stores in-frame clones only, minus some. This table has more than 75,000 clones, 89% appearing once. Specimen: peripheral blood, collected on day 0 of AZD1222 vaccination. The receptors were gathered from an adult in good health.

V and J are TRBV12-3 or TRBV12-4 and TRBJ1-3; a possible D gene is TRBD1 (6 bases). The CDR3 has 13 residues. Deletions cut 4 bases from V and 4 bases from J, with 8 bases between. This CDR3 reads CASSSTGGNTIYF. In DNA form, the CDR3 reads TGTGCCAGCAGTTCTACAGGGGGAAACACCATATATTTT.

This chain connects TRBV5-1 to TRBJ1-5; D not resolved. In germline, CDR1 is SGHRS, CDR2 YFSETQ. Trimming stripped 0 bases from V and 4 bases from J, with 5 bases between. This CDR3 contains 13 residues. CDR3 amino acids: CASSLDPNQPQHF. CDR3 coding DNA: TGCGCCAGCAGCTTGGATCCTAATCAGCCCCAGCATTTT.

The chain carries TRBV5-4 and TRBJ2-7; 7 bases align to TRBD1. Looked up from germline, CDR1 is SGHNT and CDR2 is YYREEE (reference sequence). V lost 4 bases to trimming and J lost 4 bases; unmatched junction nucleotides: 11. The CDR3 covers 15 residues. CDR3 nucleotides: TGTGCCAGCAGCCTAGGGGGCAGGGGTTTGTACGAGCAGTACTTC. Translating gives CASSLGGRGLYEQYF.

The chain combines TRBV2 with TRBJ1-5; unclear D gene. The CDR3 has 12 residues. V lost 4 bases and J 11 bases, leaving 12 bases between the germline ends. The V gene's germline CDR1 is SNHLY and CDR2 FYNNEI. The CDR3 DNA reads TGTGCCAGCAGTGGCGAGGTCCAAACCCAGCATTTT. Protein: CASSGEVQTQHF.

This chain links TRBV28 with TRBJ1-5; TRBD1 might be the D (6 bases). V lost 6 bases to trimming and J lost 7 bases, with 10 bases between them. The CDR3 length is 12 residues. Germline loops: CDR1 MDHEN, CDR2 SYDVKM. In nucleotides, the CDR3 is TGTGCCAGCAGCATCACAGGGCAGCCCCAGCATTTT. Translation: CASSITGQPQHF. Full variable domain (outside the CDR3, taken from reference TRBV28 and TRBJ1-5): DVKVTQSSRYLVKRTGEKVFLECVQDMDHENMFWYRQDPGLGLRLIYFSYDVKMKEKGDIPEGYSVSREKKERFSLILESASTNQTSMYLCASSITGQPQHFGDGTRLSIL.

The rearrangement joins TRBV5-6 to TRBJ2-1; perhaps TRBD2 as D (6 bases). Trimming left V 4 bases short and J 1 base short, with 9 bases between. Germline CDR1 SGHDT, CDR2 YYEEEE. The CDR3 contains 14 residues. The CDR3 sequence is CASSRGLSYNEQFF. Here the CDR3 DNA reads TGTGCCAGCAGCAGGGGACTTTCCTACAATGAGCAGTTCTTC.

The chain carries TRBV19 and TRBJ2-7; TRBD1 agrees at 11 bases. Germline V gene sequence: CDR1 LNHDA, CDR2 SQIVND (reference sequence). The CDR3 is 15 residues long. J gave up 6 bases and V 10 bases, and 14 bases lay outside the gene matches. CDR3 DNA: TGTGCCACTACTCCCCGATGGGACAGGGGGGGCGAGCAGTACTTC. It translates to CATTPRWDRGGEQYF.

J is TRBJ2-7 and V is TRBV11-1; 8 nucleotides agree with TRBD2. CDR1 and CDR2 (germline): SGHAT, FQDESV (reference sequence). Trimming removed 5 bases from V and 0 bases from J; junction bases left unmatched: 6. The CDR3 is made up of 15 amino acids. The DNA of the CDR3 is TGTGCCAGCAGCCCACGGACTAGCAGCTCCTACGAGCAGTACTTC. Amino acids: CASSPRTSSSYEQYF.

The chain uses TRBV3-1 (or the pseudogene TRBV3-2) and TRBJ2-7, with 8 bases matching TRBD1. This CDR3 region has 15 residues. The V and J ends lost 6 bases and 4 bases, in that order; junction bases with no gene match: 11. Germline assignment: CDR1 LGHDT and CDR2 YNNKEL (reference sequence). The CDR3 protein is CASRPTSGGRYEQYF. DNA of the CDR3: TGTGCCAGCAGACCAACATCAGGGGGCCGGTACGAGCAGTACTTC.

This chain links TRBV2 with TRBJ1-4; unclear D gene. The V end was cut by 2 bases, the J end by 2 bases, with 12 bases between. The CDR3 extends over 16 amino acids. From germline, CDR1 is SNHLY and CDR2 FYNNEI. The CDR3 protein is CASSEPTASTNEKLFF. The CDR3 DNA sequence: TGTGCCAGCAGTGAACCGACGGCCAGCACTAATGAAAAACTGTTTTTT.

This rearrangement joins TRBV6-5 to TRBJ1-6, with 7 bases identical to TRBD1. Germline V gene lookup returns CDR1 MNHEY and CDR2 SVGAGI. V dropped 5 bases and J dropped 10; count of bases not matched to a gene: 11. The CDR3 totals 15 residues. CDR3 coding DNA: TGTGCCAGCAGTCCACAGGGGAGCAGGGACTCACCCCTCCACTTT. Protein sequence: CASSPQGSRDSPLHF.

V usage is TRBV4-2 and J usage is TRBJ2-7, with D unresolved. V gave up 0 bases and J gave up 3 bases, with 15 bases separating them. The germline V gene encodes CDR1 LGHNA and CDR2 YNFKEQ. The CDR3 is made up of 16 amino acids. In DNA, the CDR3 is TGTGCCAGCAGCCAAGATTGGCCCGGAACGAACTACGAGCAGTACTTC. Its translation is CASSQDWPGTNYEQYF.

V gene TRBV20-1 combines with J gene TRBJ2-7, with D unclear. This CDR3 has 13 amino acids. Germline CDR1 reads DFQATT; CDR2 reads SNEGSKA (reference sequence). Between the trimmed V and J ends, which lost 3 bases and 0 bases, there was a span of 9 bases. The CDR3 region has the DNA TGCAGTGCTAGTTCTCACCTCTCCTACGAGCAGTACTTC. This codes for CSASSHLSYEQYF.

The CDR3: CASSFGISQYF. CDR3 bases: TGTGCCAGTAGTTTCGGGATTTCTCAGTATTTT. The rearrangement joins TRBV19 to TRBJ2-3; TRBD2 is a possible D gene (5 bases). Trimming took 5 bases from V and 12 from J, leaving 12 bases between them. Per the germline V gene, CDR1 is LNHDA and CDR2 is SQIVND (reference sequence). The CDR3 has 11 amino acids.

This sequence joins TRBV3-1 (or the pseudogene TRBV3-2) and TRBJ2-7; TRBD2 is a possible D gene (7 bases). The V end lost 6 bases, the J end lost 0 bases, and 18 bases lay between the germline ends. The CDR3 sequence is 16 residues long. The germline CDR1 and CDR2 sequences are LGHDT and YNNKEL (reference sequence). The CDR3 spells CASSHVGGTPSYEQYF. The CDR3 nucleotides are TGTGCCAGCAGTCACGTGGGGGGGACACCCTCCTACGAGCAGTACTTC.

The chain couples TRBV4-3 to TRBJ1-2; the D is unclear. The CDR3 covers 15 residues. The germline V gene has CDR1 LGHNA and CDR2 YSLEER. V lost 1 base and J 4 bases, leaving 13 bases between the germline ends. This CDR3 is CASSQGRNVVYGYTF. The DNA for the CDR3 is TGCGCCAGCAGCCAAGGAAGGAACGTAGTCTATGGCTACACCTTC.

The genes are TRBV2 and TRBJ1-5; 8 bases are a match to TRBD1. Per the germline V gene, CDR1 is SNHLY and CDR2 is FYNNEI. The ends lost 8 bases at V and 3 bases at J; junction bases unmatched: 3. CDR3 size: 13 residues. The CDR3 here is CASVDRVNQPQHF. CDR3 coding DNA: TGTGCCAGCGTGGACAGGGTCAATCAGCCCCAGCATTTT.

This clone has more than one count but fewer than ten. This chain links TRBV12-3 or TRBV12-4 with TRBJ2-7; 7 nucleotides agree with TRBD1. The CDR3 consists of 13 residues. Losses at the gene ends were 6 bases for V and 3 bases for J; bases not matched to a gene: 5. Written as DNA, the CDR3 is TGTGCCAGCAGGAGACAGGGAAACTACGAGCAGTACTTC. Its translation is CASRRQGNYEQYF.

The CDR3 loop reads CASQRGGGRNTIYF. The CDR3, as DNA: TGTGCCAGCCAAAGGGGAGGGGGGCGAAACACCATATATTTT. V and J are TRBV6-5 and TRBJ1-3; TRBD1 might be the D (6 bases). The CDR3 is 14 amino acids. CDR1 and CDR2 from the germline V gene are MNHEY and SVGAGI. The V and J ends lost 8 bases and 5 bases respectively, with 16 bases between them.

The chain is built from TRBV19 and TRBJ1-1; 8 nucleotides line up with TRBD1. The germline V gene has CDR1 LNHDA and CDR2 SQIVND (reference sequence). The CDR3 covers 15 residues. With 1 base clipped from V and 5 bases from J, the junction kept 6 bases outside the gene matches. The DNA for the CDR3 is TGTGCCAGTAGTATAGCCGCGGACAGGGATACTGAAGCTTTCTTT. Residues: CASSIAADRDTEAFF. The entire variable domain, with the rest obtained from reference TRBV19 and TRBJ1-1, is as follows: DGGITQSPKYLFRKEGQNVTLSCEQNLNHDAMYWYRQDPGQGLRLIYYSQIVNDFQKGDIAEGYSVSREKKESFPLTVTSAQKNPTAFYLCASSIAADRDTEAFFGQGTRLTVV.

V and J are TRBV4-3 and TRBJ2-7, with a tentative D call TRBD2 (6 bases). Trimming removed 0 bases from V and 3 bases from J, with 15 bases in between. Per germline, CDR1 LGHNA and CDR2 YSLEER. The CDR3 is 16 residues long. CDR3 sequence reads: CASSQDLPTRDYEQYF. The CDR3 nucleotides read TGCGCCAGCAGCCAAGATTTGCCGACTAGGGACTACGAGCAGTACTTC.

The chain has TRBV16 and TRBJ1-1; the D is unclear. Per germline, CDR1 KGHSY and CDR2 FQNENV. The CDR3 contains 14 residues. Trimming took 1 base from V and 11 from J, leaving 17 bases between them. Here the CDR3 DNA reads TGTGCCAGCAGCCAATTAATAATAGAAGGAAACGCTTTCTTT. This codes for CASSQLIIEGNAFF.

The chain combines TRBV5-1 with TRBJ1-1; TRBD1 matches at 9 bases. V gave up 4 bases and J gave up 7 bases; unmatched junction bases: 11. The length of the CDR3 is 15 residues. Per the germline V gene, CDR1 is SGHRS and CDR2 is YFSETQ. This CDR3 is CASSQNTGGPFEAFF. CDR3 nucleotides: TGCGCCAGCAGCCAAAACACAGGGGGCCCCTTTGAAGCTTTCTTT. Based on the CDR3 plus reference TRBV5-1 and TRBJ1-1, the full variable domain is KAGVTQTPRYLIKTRGQQVTLSCSPISGHRSVSWYQQTPGQGLQFLFEYFSETQRNKGNFPGRFSGRQFSNSRSEMNVSTLELGDSALYLCASSQNTGGPFEAFFGQGTRLTVV.

The CDR3 region is CASRGWRPGGFGYTF. Here the CDR3 DNA reads TGTGCCAGCAGGGGATGGAGGCCAGGGGGCTTTGGCTACACCTTC. The chain combines TRBV27 with TRBJ1-2; TRBD1 aligns across 8 bases. The CDR3 length is 15 residues. CDR1 and CDR2 (germline): MNHEY, SMNVEV (reference sequence). V lost 6 bases to trimming and J lost 7 bases; unmatched junction nucleotides: 13.